This passage covers 16 T cell receptor beta chains from one sample sequenced in a study of regulatory T cells in long-lasting Graves disease (dated by TCRdb to about 2021). In the paper's terms, the time point label means: newly diagnosed GD, antithyroid drugs for less than 3 months. RNA was extracted from PBMCs in TRIzol for both TCR sequencing and RNA sequencing. The library was built by means of multiplex PCR. Sequencing relied on an Illumina HiSeq 4000. TCR beta libraries were built with iRepertoire HTBI primers and Arm-PCR amplification of CDR3 regions. TCRdb reprocessing: public reads trimmed at Q25 with fastp, clones called with MiXCR, in-frame beta chains kept. Here each entry gathers all rows of one CDR3 protein and keeps the most common genes and DNA. The sample table contains more than 300,000 distinct CDR3 sequences; only one count was recorded for approximately 12% of them. The ten largest account for 15% to 20% of the sample.

These data are also associated with another study on T cells in Graves' hyperthyroidism and ophthalmopathy.

The sequenced sample was peripheral blood mononuclear cells (PBMCs), obtained at new diagnosis, from a patient treated with antithyroid drugs. The receptors here all came from a woman younger than 35 with Graves disease. Donor details come from another sample of the same person, matched by shared clones.

The genes are TRBV3-1 and TRBJ2-1; 7 bases align to TRBD1. There are 15 residues in the CDR3. After removal of 3 bases from V and 6 bases from J, the junction contained 8 bases not matched to a gene. Germline V gene data show CDR1 as LGHDT and CDR2 as YNNKEL (reference sequence). Here the CDR3 DNA reads TGTGCCAGCAGCCAGGGGGACAGAATATCCAATGAGCAGTTCTTC. It yields the protein CASSQGDRISNEQFF.

A remark on this clonotype: The junction departs from germline at one end; a sequencing error may be responsible. The CDR3 DNA reads as TGTGCCAACAGCTTAAGACAGGCACAAGAGACCCAGTACTTC. Its protein is CANSLRQAQETQYF. The gene calls are TRBV7-9 and TRBJ2-5, with D tentatively TRBD1 (6 bases). The CDR3 runs to 14 residues. CDR1 is SEHNR, CDR2 FQNEAQ, per germline (reference sequence).

This clonotype has a count of ten or more. The chain uses TRBV29-1 and TRBJ1-1, with TRBD1 as a possible D gene (5 bases). The CDR3 consists of 14 residues. V gave up 6 bases and J gave up 2 bases, with 16 bases separating them. Per the germline V gene, CDR1 is SQVTM and CDR2 is ANQGSEA. CDR3 in DNA: TGCAGCGTAGAGAAAGGGAGGGGTAACACTGAAGCTTTCTTT. Its protein product is CSVEKGRGNTEAFF.

This clonotype was recorded many times. Relative to the germline gene, one junction end is altered; a read error may explain this. The J gene is TRBJ2-1, the V gene TRBV5-1; D may be TRBD2 (6 bases). The CDR3 is 15 residues long. Germline CDR1 and CDR2: SGHRS and YFSETQ. The CDR3 DNA reads TGTGCCAGCAGCACTAGCTCAGGCTCCTACAATGAGCAGTTCTTC. It is translated as CASSTSSGSYNEQFF.

As concerns this clonotype: A far larger clone differs by one base, so this is likely a read error. V is TRBV28 and J is TRBJ2-7; TRBD2 is a possible D gene (6 bases). This CDR3 has 16 residues. Trimming left V 3 bases short and J 7 bases short, with 22 bases between. Germline CDR1 and CDR2: MDHEN and SYDVKM. The CDR3 coding sequence is TGTGCCAGCAGTTTTTCACTAGCCCCGGTCTACAATGAGCAGTACTTC. The encoded protein is CASSFSLAPVYNEQYF.

The CDR3 region has the DNA TGTGCCAGCAGATGGGACAGGTCGATTAGAGCTTTCTTT. Translation gives CASRWDRSIRAFF. The V and J genes are TRBV2 and TRBJ1-1; TRBD1 aligns across 8 bases. V dropped 6 bases and J dropped 10; count of bases not matched to a gene: 10. CDR1 SNHLY and CDR2 FYNNEI come from the germline V gene. This CDR3 contains 13 residues.

As to this clonotype: It may be a read error: a sequence one base away is much more abundant. The chain couples TRBV12-3 or TRBV12-4 to TRBJ2-3, with D perhaps TRBD2 (5 bases). Trimming took 11 bases from V and 6 from J, leaving 18 bases between them. The CDR3 runs 13 residues. This CDR3 reads CAGAYGVGDTQYF. The CDR3 region has the DNA TGTGCCGGCGCTTACGGGGTGGGGGATACGCAGTATTTT.

This clonotype was counted between two and nine times. This chain uses TRBV9 with TRBJ1-4, with 7 bases aligning to TRBD1. Germline V gene sequence: CDR1 SGDLS, CDR2 YYNGEE. The CDR3 is made up of 18 amino acids. With 8 bases clipped from V and 8 bases from J, the junction kept 24 bases outside the gene matches. The CDR3 here is CARMLEAGQTFPYEKLFF. In DNA, the CDR3 is TGTGCCAGGATGCTCGAGGCGGGACAGACTTTCCCCTACGAAAAACTGTTTTTT.

This clonotype was recorded once. Given a much more abundant clone one base away, this may be a read error. The V and J genes are TRBV7-9 and TRBJ2-1; 11 positions match TRBD2. The CDR3 loop spans 17 amino acids. The germline gives CDR1 SEHNR, CDR2 FQNEAQ (reference sequence). Trimming took 4 bases from V and 6 from J; bases not matched to a gene: 11. The CDR3 region has the DNA TGTGCCAGCAGCTCGGATGATAGCGGGGGGGCCGGCAATGAGCAGTTCTTC. Its translation: CASSSDDSGGAGNEQFF.

Comments on this clonotype: Germline and junction disagree at one end, which may indicate a read error. The chain has TRBV6-1 and TRBJ1-1; 10 nucleotides agree with TRBD1. Per germline, CDR1 MNHNS and CDR2 SASEGT. The CDR3 covers 15 residues. The CDR3 here is CAGRDRGTLSTEAFF. CDR3 bases: TGTGCCGGCAGGGACAGGGGCACTTTGAGCACTGAAGCTTTCTTT.

As regards this clonotype: A read error may produce the germline difference seen at one junction end. The rearrangement joins TRBV3-1 to TRBJ2-7; 7 bases align to TRBD2. Germline lookup yields CDR1 LGHDT and CDR2 YNNKEL (reference sequence). CDR3 length: 15 amino acids. The CDR3 coding sequence is TGTGCCAGCAGCCGAGGGGCTAGCGGTACCTACGTGCAGTACTTC. This gives the protein CASSRGASGTYVQYF.

V and J are TRBV27 and TRBJ2-7; the D gene is possibly TRBD2 (6 bases). The CDR3 length is 15 residues. Trimming pared 5 bases from V and 7 bases from J, leaving 21 bases between. Germline values: CDR1 MNHEY, CDR2 SMNVEV (reference sequence). The CDR3 sequence is CASSPTSTVLREQYF. The CDR3 coding sequence is TGTGCCAGCAGTCCTACTAGCACGGTCCTTCGGGAGCAGTACTTC.

This clonotype was observed a few times. This chain links TRBV29-1 with TRBJ2-1; 11 bases are a match to TRBD2. V gave up 6 bases and J gave up 6 bases; unmatched junction bases: 10. CDR1 SQVTM and CDR2 ANQGSEA come from the germline V gene. CDR3 length equals 15 residues. CDR3 coding DNA: TGCAGCGTCATCATAGCGGGAGGGGGGGTCAATGAGCAGTTCTTC. As protein: CSVIIAGGGVNEQFF.

This clonotype was counted between two and nine times. The rearrangement uses TRBV15 and TRBJ2-1; no definite D call. V lost 1 base and J lost 4, with 5 bases in between. The CDR3 spans 13 residues. Germline V lookup: CDR1 LNHNV, CDR2 YYDKDF (reference sequence). CDR3 in DNA: TGTGCCACCAGCAGAGTTGGGTACAATGAGCAGTTCTTC. Amino acid sequence: CATSRVGYNEQFF.

This clonotype has at least ten counts. The chain is built from TRBV11-2 and TRBJ2-7, with 10 nucleotides matching TRBD1. J was trimmed by 3 bases and V by 4 bases; bases with no gene match: 6. Germline V gene lookup returns CDR1 SGHAT and CDR2 FQNNGV. CDR3 length equals 15 residues. The CDR3 nucleotides read TGTGCCAGCAGCTCCCCCGGACAGGGGGTCTACGAGCAGTACGTC. Protein product: CASSSPGQGVYEQYV.

In its sample, this clonotype was seen many times. V usage is TRBV15 and J usage is TRBJ2-3; D is uncertain. Germline values: CDR1 LNHNV, CDR2 YYDKDF (reference sequence). The CDR3 covers 16 residues. V lost 0 bases and J lost 2, with 12 bases in between. CDR3 sequence reads: CATSREKTHFTDTQYF. The CDR3 DNA sequence: TGTGCCACCAGCAGAGAAAAGACCCATTTCACAGATACGCAGTATTTT.